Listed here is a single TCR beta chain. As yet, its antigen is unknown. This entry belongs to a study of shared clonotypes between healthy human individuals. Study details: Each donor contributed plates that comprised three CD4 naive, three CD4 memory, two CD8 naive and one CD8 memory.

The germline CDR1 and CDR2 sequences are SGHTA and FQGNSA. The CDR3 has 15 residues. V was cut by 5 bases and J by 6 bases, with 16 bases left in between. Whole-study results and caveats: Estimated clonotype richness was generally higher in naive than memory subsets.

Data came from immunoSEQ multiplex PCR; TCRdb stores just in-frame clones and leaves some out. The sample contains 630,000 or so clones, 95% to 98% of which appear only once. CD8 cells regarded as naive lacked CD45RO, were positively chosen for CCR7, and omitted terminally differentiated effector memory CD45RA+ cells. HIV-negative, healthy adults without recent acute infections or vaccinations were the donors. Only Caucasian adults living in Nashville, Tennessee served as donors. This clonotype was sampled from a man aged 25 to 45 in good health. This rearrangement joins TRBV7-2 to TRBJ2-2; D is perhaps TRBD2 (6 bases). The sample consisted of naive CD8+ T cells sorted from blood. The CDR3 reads CASSRFDGGSGELFF. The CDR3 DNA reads TGTGCCAGCAGCCGTTTTGACGGAGGGTCCGGGGAGCTGTTTTTT.